The 27 T cell receptor beta chains in this list originate from one sample, sequenced in a study of blood T cell repertoires in COVID-19. Profiled with immunoSEQ multiplex PCR; TCRdb holds only in-frame clones, not every one. This sample has about 140,000 clones, with around 82% found just once. Sequencing used peripheral blood. The receptors were sampled from a human donor in a cohort sampled during active COVID-19.

CDR3 region: CASRRAGVYGYTF. CDR3 DNA: TGTGCCAGCAGACGTGCGGGGGTCTATGGCTACACCTTC. The rearrangement links TRBV12-3 or TRBV12-4 to TRBJ1-2; D might be TRBD1 (5 bases). There are 13 residues in the CDR3. V gave up 6 bases and J gave up 4 bases, with 12 bases separating them.

The V gene is TRBV5-1, the J gene TRBJ2-5; TRBD1 matches at 7 bases. The length of the CDR3 is 14 residues. CDR1 SGHRS and CDR2 YFSETQ come from the germline V gene. J gave up 3 bases and V 4 bases, and 6 bases lay outside the gene matches. CDR3 bases: TGCGCCAGCAGCCCGTCGACAGGGAAAGAGACCCAGTACTTC. It translates to CASSPSTGKETQYF.

This chain connects TRBV18 to TRBJ1-2; 8 bases fit TRBD1. With 6 bases clipped from V and 7 bases from J, the junction kept 10 bases outside the gene matches. CDR3 length: 14 residues. Germline CDR1 is KGHSH and CDR2 is LQKENI. DNA of the CDR3: TGTGCCAGCTCTCCTGGACAGGGTCCCGCTGGCTACACCTTC. Amino acids: CASSPGQGPAGYTF.

V is TRBV9 and J is TRBJ1-2; D is perhaps TRBD1 (5 bases). CDR3 size: 13 residues. The germline V gene has CDR1 SGDLS and CDR2 YYNGEE. V dropped 5 bases and J dropped 2 bases, with 10 bases sitting between them. The CDR3 reads CASRKQENYGYTF. The CDR3, as DNA: TGTGCCAGCAGGAAACAGGAGAACTATGGCTACACCTTC.

The rearrangement joins TRBV6-5 to TRBJ1-5, with 7 positions matching TRBD1. The CDR3 covers 15 residues. V lost 6 bases and J lost 3; bases outside the gene matches: 8. Per the germline V gene, CDR1 is MNHEY and CDR2 is SVGAGI. This chain's CDR3 is CASRRDSLINQPQHF. The CDR3 DNA follows: TGTGCCAGCAGACGGGACAGTCTGATCAATCAGCCCCAGCATTTT.

The rearrangement joins TRBV5-5 to TRBJ1-2; D might be TRBD1 (6 bases). V lost 1 base and J lost 3, with 19 bases in between. CDR3 length: 17 residues. The germline CDR1 and CDR2 sequences are SGHKS and YYEKEE (reference sequence). CDR3 sequence (DNA): TGTGCCAGCAGCTTGTCTGGGGCAGGGGACCTCCACTATGGCTACACCTTC. Translation: CASSLSGAGDLHYGYTF.

The chain employs TRBV21-1 and TRBJ2-1; TRBD2, the table's D call, lacks a check against the DNA. TRBV21-1 is recorded as a pseudogene. The CDR3 consists of 17 residues. In DNA, the CDR3 is TGTGCCAGCAGCAGGACTAGCGGCCGTAGCTCCTACAATGAGCAGTTCTTC. Encoded protein: CASSRTSGRSSYNEQFF.

Comment on this clone: Different DNA sequences within this sample yield the same CDR3. This chain connects TRBV10-1 to TRBJ1-1, with D uncertain. V lost 0 bases to trimming and J lost 1 base, with 3 bases between them. CDR1 is WNHNN and CDR2 is SYGVQD in the germline V gene (reference sequence). The CDR3 is made up of 13 amino acids. As DNA, the CDR3 is TGCGCCAGCAGTGAGTCCAGGAACACTGAAGCTTTCTTT. Translating gives CASSESRNTEAFF.

The gene calls are TRBV6-5 and TRBJ1-1, with TRBD1 matching 7 bases. This CDR3 comprises 11 residues. The germline V gene encodes CDR1 MNHEY and CDR2 SVGAGI. The ends lost 6 bases at V and 7 bases at J; junction bases unmatched: 2. The CDR3 loop reads CASRRDSEAFF. In DNA, the CDR3 is TGTGCCAGCAGGCGGGACAGTGAAGCTTTCTTT.

The V gene is TRBV27, the J gene TRBJ2-7; TRBD1 might be the D (5 bases). The ends were cut back, 5 bases at V and 3 bases at J, with 17 bases in the middle. Germline V gene lookup returns CDR1 MNHEY and CDR2 SMNVEV (reference sequence). CDR3 length: 15 residues. CDR3 coding DNA: TGTGCCAGCAGTGACTCTTTTGGGGCTATCTACGAGCAGTACTTC. Protein product: CASSDSFGAIYEQYF.

The rearrangement joins TRBV9 to TRBJ1-3, with no clear D. The CDR3 is made up of 16 amino acids. The germline CDR1 and CDR2 sequences are SGDLS and YYNGEE. V was clipped by 2 bases and J by 0 bases, with 12 bases between them. The DNA for the CDR3 is TGTGCCAGCAGCGTTTCAGCGGGGTTCTCTGGAAACACCATATATTTT. Residues: CASSVSAGFSGNTIYF. Full variable domain (missing parts from reference TRBV9 and TRBJ1-3): DSGVTQTPKHLITATGQRVTLRCSPRSGDLSVYWYQQSLDQGLQFLIQYYNGEERAKGNILERFSAQQFPDLHSELNLSSLELGDSALYFCASSVSAGFSGNTIYFGEGSWLTVV.

This chain joins TRBV29-1 and TRBJ1-1, with TRBD1 identical over 9 bases. CDR1 is SQVTM and CDR2 is ANQGSEA in the germline V gene. The length of the CDR3 is 11 residues. Trimming cost V 7 bases and J 9 bases; bases outside gene matches: 6. CDR3: CSGGGQGKAFF. CDR3 coding DNA: TGCAGCGGGGGGGGACAGGGAAAAGCTTTCTTT.

The chain carries TRBV11-2 and TRBJ2-7; a possible D gene is TRBD2 (5 bases). The germline CDR1 and CDR2 sequences are SGHAT and FQNNGV. The CDR3 contains 15 residues. V was trimmed by 0 bases and J by 6 bases, leaving 15 bases between them. Here the CDR3 DNA reads TGTGCCAGCAGCTTAGATCTAGCTCTATTTTCCGAGCAGTACTTC. This codes for CASSLDLALFSEQYF. The full variable domain, completed using reference TRBV11-2 and TRBJ2-7, is EAGVAQSPRYKIIEKRQSVAFWCNPISGHATLYWYQQILGQGPKLLIQFQNNGVVDDSQLPKDRFSAERLKGVDSTLKIQPAKLEDSAVYLCASSLDLALFSEQYFGPGTRLTVT.

This clone was recorded once. The rearrangement joins TRBV23-1 to TRBJ1-5; D perhaps matches TRBD1 (5 bases). Being an ORF, TRBV23-1 has a function that is uncertain. V gave up 8 bases and J gave up 13 bases, with 9 bases separating them. The CDR3 contains 9 residues. The CDR3 bases are TGCGCCAGCGGAACAGGACAGCATTTT. It encodes CASGTGQHF.

V usage is TRBV5-1 and J usage is TRBJ2-7; TRBD1 aligns across 7 bases. This CDR3 is built from 14 residues. Germline lookup yields CDR1 SGHRS and CDR2 YFSETQ. V shed 2 bases and J 3 bases; nucleotides not matched to a gene: 5. The CDR3: CASSFRQGYYEQYF. CDR3 bases: TGCGCCAGCAGCTTCCGACAGGGCTACTACGAGCAGTACTTC.

The chain couples TRBV6-6 to TRBJ2-7; tentatively, D is TRBD2 (6 bases). CDR3 size: 15 residues. Trimming took 5 bases from V and 3 from J, leaving 17 bases between them. In germline, CDR1 is MNHNY, CDR2 SVGAGI (reference sequence). CDR3 loop: CASSEKGGGLYEQYF. The CDR3 nucleotides read TGTGCCAGCAGTGAGAAGGGTGGGGGACTCTACGAGCAGTACTTC.

The V call is TRBV9, the J call TRBJ1-6; no firm D call. V was shortened by 3 bases and J by 0 bases, with 7 bases between the two germline ends. Germline V lookup: CDR1 SGDLS, CDR2 YYNGEE. The CDR3 loop spans 15 amino acids. Written as DNA, the CDR3 is TGTGCCAGCAGCGGAGAGAGCTCCTATAATTCACCCCTCCACTTT. It encodes CASSGESSYNSPLHF.

This chain links TRBV19 with TRBJ1-1, with D tentatively TRBD1 (6 bases). This CDR3 contains 14 residues. V was cut by 5 bases and J by 0 bases, with 10 bases left in between. The germline CDR1 and CDR2 sequences are LNHDA and SQIVND (reference sequence). The DNA for the CDR3 is TGTGCCAGTAGTCAAGGGGGATTGAACACTGAAGCTTTCTTT. Encoded protein: CASSQGGLNTEAFF.

Written as DNA, the CDR3 is TGCAGTGCGGTTACTAGTTACGAGCAGTACTTC. This encodes CSAVTSYEQYF. This sequence joins TRBV20-1 and TRBJ2-7, with TRBD2 as a possible D gene (5 bases). This CDR3 is 11 amino acids long. CDR1 DFQATT and CDR2 SNEGSKA come from the germline V gene (reference sequence). V was clipped by 6 bases and J by 4 bases, with 10 bases between them.

This clone was observed a handful of times. The chain combines TRBV6-5 with TRBJ2-7; perhaps TRBD1 as D (6 bases). Germline V gene lookup returns CDR1 MNHEY and CDR2 SVGAGI. The CDR3 consists of 14 residues. V was cut by 7 bases and J by 2 bases, with 15 bases left in between. This chain's CDR3 is CASTGDSFPYEQYF. The CDR3, as DNA: TGTGCCAGCACAGGGGATAGTTTTCCCTACGAGCAGTACTTC.

This clone occurred a few times. The chain uses TRBV6-4 and TRBJ2-3; the D gene is possibly TRBD1 (5 bases). V dropped 2 bases and J dropped 3 bases, with 9 bases sitting between them. The CDR3 extends over 14 amino acids. The germline CDR1 and CDR2 sequences are MRHNA and SNTAGT. For the CDR3, the DNA is TGTGCCAGCAGTGACGACAGAAGAACAGATACGCAGTATTTT. It encodes CASSDDRRTDTQYF.

This chain links TRBV5-1 with TRBJ2-3, with TRBD1 matching over 9 bases. CDR3 length equals 16 residues. Germline V gene sequence: CDR1 SGHRS, CDR2 YFSETQ. The V and J ends lost 1 base and 4 bases, in that order; junction bases with no gene match: 7. CDR3 in DNA: TGCGCCAGCAGCTTGCAAGGGACAGGGAATGCAGATACGCAGTATTTT. This encodes CASSLQGTGNADTQYF.

The CDR3 DNA reads TGTGCCACCCTCGGGGGAGCCTATGGCTACACCTTC. Residues: CATLGGAYGYTF. The rearrangement uses TRBV12-3 or TRBV12-4 and TRBJ1-2; D is perhaps TRBD1 (5 bases). Trimming took 10 bases from V and 4 from J, leaving 13 bases between them. The CDR3 is 12 residues long.

The rearrangement links TRBV11-3 to TRBJ1-4, with TRBD1 identical over 12 bases. The germline gives CDR1 SGHNT, CDR2 YENEEA. The CDR3 is made up of 17 amino acids. The trim removed 5 bases at V and 8 bases at J, leaving 12 bases unmatched. The chain's CDR3 is CASSRGTGGSLGEKLFF. CDR3 nucleotides: TGTGCCAGCAGCCGCGGGACAGGGGGCTCCCTCGGGGAAAAACTGTTTTTT.

The V and J genes are TRBV5-1 and TRBJ2-7; TRBD1 matches 8 bases. This CDR3 spans 14 amino acids. V trimming: 0 bases; J trimming: 2 bases; junction bases outside the gene matches: 1. Germline V gene data show CDR1 as SGHRS and CDR2 as YFSETQ. The CDR3 DNA is TGCGCCAGCAGCTTGGAGGACAGGGCCTACGAGCAGTACTTC. Amino acids: CASSLEDRAYEQYF.

This chain joins TRBV2 and TRBJ2-1; 10 bases align to TRBD2. The CDR3 loop spans 15 amino acids. Trimming cost V 7 bases and J 7 bases; bases outside gene matches: 10. The germline gives CDR1 SNHLY, CDR2 FYNNEI. As DNA, the CDR3 is TGTGCCAGCACGCTAGCGGGGGCCCCGGGGAATGAGCAGTTCTTC. Translating gives CASTLAGAPGNEQFF.

The J gene is TRBJ2-7, the V gene TRBV28; 15 positions match TRBD2. The junction had 9 bases not matched to a gene; V was cut back by 4 bases and J by 5 bases. This CDR3 is built from 17 residues. Germline V lookup: CDR1 MDHEN, CDR2 SYDVKM. Here the CDR3 DNA reads TGTGCCAGCAGTTCGAGGACTAGCGGGGGGGCTTTCCACGAGCAGTACTTC. Residues: CASSSRTSGGAFHEQYF.